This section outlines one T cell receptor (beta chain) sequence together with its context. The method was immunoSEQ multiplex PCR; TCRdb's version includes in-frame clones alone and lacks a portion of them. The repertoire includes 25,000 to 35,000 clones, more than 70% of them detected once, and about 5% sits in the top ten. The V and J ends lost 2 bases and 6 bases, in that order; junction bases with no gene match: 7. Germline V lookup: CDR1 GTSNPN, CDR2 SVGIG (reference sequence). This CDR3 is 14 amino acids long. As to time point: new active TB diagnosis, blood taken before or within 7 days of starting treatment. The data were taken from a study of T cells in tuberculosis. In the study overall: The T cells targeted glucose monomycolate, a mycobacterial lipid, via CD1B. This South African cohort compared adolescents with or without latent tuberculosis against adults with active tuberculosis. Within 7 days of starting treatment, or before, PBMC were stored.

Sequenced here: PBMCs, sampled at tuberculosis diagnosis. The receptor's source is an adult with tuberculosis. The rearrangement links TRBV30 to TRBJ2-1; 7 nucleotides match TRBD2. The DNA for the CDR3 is TGTGCCTGGAGTCCAGGACTAGGCGTCAATGAGCAGTTCTTC. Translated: CAWSPGLGVNEQFF.